One and the same sample provided the 17 T cell receptor beta chains below, sequenced in a study of CD8+CD57+ T cells in acquired aplastic anemia (dated 2018 in TCRdb). Sequencing used an Illumina HiSeq 2000. Profiling of TCR beta VDJ combinations and CDR3 sequences used genomic DNA as the template. TCRdb reprocessing: public reads trimmed at Q25 with fastp, clones called with MiXCR, in-frame beta chains kept. Identical CDR3 proteins give one entry, which carries the most common genes and DNA. This sample gives some 160,000 distinct CDR3 sequences in total; roughly 48% of them show up just once. The top ten constitute approximately 2.8% of the sample. The patients picked for sequencing were ones in whom flow cytometry had shown an expansion of CD8+CD57+ cells. The specimen sequenced was sorted CD4+, CD8+, or CD8+CD57+ T cells (not recorded which) from PBMCs. These receptors all stem from a human donor with aplastic anemia.

The rearrangement uses TRBV4-3 and TRBJ1-1; D is unresolved. The CDR3 has 14 amino acids. Germline assignment: CDR1 LGHNA and CDR2 YSLEER. V gave up 5 bases and J gave up 4 bases, with 14 bases separating them. The CDR3 DNA sequence: TGCGCCAGCAGCAAAGCCTTAATGAGCACTGAAGCTTTCTTT. It translates to CASSKALMSTEAFF.

This clonotype was observed at least ten times. V and J are TRBV6-1 and TRBJ1-5; D remains unclear. The CDR3 loop spans 14 amino acids. V lost 3 bases and J 6 bases, leaving 12 bases between the germline ends. Germline lookup yields CDR1 MNHNS and CDR2 SASEGT. CDR3 sequence: CASSDIGVLQPQHF. DNA of the CDR3: TGTGCCAGCAGTGATATCGGGGTCCTTCAGCCCCAGCATTTT.

This clonotype was picked up many times. V is TRBV9 and J is TRBJ2-1, with D possibly matching TRBD2 (6 bases). Trimming shortened V by 2 bases and J by 5 bases, and 20 bases separated the two germline ends. The V gene's germline CDR1 is SGDLS and CDR2 YYNGEE. The CDR3 is 17 amino acids. CDR3 coding DNA: TGTGCCAGCAGCGTGGCCCTTGCGGGGACCAAGGACAATGAGCAGTTCTTC. The encoded protein is CASSVALAGTKDNEQFF.

This clonotype was recorded once. This sequence joins TRBV19 and TRBJ1-4; TRBD1 agrees at 8 bases. The CDR3 consists of 15 residues. Trimming removed 1 base from V and 6 bases from J; junction bases left unmatched: 4. Germline loops: CDR1 LNHDA, CDR2 SQIVND (reference sequence). Written as DNA, the CDR3 is TGTGCCAGTAGTATAGCGGGACAGGAGGATGAAAAACTGTTTTTT. This gives the protein CASSIAGQEDEKLFF.

This clonotype was observed many times. J is TRBJ1-1 and V is TRBV20-1; tentatively, D is TRBD1 (5 bases). The length of the CDR3 is 15 residues. V lost 0 bases, J lost 4 bases, and 15 bases lay in between. The germline gives CDR1 DFQATT, CDR2 SNEGSKA (reference sequence). This CDR3 is CSARDPGGGSTEAFF. In DNA form, the CDR3 reads TGCAGTGCTAGAGATCCTGGGGGGGGGAGCACTGAAGCTTTCTTT.

The gene calls are TRBV15 and TRBJ1-2; 7 nucleotides agree with TRBD1. CDR1 and CDR2 (germline): LNHNV, YYDKDF (reference sequence). The ends lost 4 bases at V and 4 bases at J; junction bases unmatched: 12. CDR3 length: 16 residues. CDR3 DNA sequence: TGTGCCACCAGCACCCCGGGACAGCTCAACCCCTATGGCTACACCTTC. Translation: CATSTPGQLNPYGYTF.

This clonotype was detected ten times or more. This chain joins TRBV20-1 and TRBJ2-1; 14 bases align to TRBD2. This CDR3 is built from 15 residues. With 5 bases clipped from V and 7 bases from J, the junction kept 7 bases outside the gene matches. From germline, CDR1 is DFQATT and CDR2 SNEGSKA (reference sequence). CDR3 nucleotide sequence: TGCAGTGCTCCTAGACTAGCGGGAGGGTGGAATGAGCAGTTCTTC. Translation: CSAPRLAGGWNEQFF.

There are many counts of this clonotype. The CDR3 sequence: CASSFPRGGVEETQYF. In DNA, the CDR3 is TGTGCCAGCAGCTTCCCCCGAGGGGGAGTGGAAGAGACCCAGTACTTC. The V call is TRBV5-4, the J call TRBJ2-5; D is possibly TRBD1 (6 bases). The V gene lost 2 bases and the J gene lost 3 bases, with 17 bases spanning the gap. Germline V gene lookup returns CDR1 SGHNT and CDR2 YYREEE (reference sequence). This CDR3 region has 16 residues.

The rearrangement links TRBV2 to TRBJ1-5; D perhaps matches TRBD1 (6 bases). The germline CDR1 and CDR2 sequences are SNHLY and FYNNEI. The CDR3 contains 15 residues. Trimming cost V 7 bases and J 3 bases, with 16 bases left between them. This CDR3 is CASIQSGGINQPQHF. In DNA form, the CDR3 reads TGTGCCAGCATACAATCCGGGGGCATCAATCAGCCCCAGCATTTT.

The table lists this clonotype with a few counts. One base away lies a much larger clone, so this may be a sequencing read error. The chain couples TRBV5-1 to TRBJ1-1; D gene ambiguous. This CDR3 is built from 14 residues. V shed 4 bases and J shed 3 bases, with 13 bases lying between them. Germline CDR1 reads SGHRS; CDR2 reads YFSETQ. The chain's CDR3 is CASSRRRGDTEAFF. For the CDR3, the DNA is TGCGCCAGCAGCCGTCGCCGGGGAGACACTGAAGCTTTCTTT. Drawing the rest from reference TRBV5-1 and TRBJ1-1, the complete variable domain is KAGVTQTPRYLIKTRGQQVTLSCSPISGHRSVSWYQQTPGQGLQFLFEYFSETQRNKGNFPGRFSGRQFSNSRSEMNVSTLELGDSALYLCASSRRRGDTEAFFGQGTRLTVV.

In this sample, this clonotype turned up many times. The CDR3 here is CASSELPSGRGPYNEQFF. CDR3 DNA sequence: TGTGCCAGCAGTGAACTGCCTAGCGGGAGGGGGCCCTACAATGAGCAGTTCTTC. The chain employs TRBV2 and TRBJ2-1; 12 bases are shared with TRBD2. The CDR3 extends over 18 amino acids. The germline V gene has CDR1 SNHLY and CDR2 FYNNEI. Trimming cost V 2 bases and J 2 bases; bases outside gene matches: 7.

Worth noting for this clonotype: At one end, the junction sequence differs from germline, possibly due to a read error. The gene calls are TRBV10-2 and TRBJ2-1, with D tentatively TRBD2 (6 bases). This CDR3 spans 16 amino acids. The germline V gene encodes CDR1 WSHSY and CDR2 SAAADI. The CDR3 loop reads CASSGPFRETYNGQFF. The DNA of the CDR3 is TGCGCCAGCAGTGGGCCCTTCCGGGAGACATACAATGGGCAGTTCTTC.

The rearrangement links TRBV5-1 to TRBJ2-1; 12 bases align to TRBD1. The CDR3 sequence is 15 residues long. Trimming removed 5 bases from V and 6 bases from J; junction bases left unmatched: 6. Germline CDR1 SGHRS, CDR2 YFSETQ. The CDR3, as DNA: TGCGCCAGCAGGCACCGGGACAGGGGGCTCAATGAGCAGTTCTTC. It yields the protein CASRHRDRGLNEQFF.

The rearrangement joins TRBV6-1 to TRBJ1-2; 7 positions match TRBD1. The CDR3 totals 14 residues. J was trimmed by 4 bases and V by 6 bases; bases with no gene match: 8. The germline gives CDR1 MNHNS, CDR2 SASEGT. This chain's CDR3 is CASRETGIPYGYTF. CDR3 in DNA: TGTGCCAGCAGGGAGACAGGGATCCCCTATGGCTACACCTTC.

This clonotype was picked up one time. The gene calls are TRBV2 and TRBJ1-1, with 8 bases fitting TRBD1. This CDR3 region has 13 residues. CDR1 and CDR2 from the germline V gene are SNHLY and FYNNEI. CDR3 amino acids: CAARTGLNTEAFF. CDR3 nucleotides: TGTGCTGCCCGGACAGGGTTGAACACTGAAGCTTTCTTT.

A single count supports this clonotype. The chain uses TRBV29-1 and TRBJ1-3; 7 bases match TRBD1. V trimming: 2 bases; J trimming: 0 bases; junction bases outside the gene matches: 1. This CDR3 comprises 14 residues. Germline V lookup: CDR1 SQVTM, CDR2 ANQGSEA. DNA for the CDR3: TGCAGCGTTGAAACAGGGGACTCTGGAAACACCATATATTTT. This gives the protein CSVETGDSGNTIYF.

At least ten counts were recorded for this clonotype. V is TRBV5-4 and J is TRBJ2-1; perhaps TRBD2 as D (6 bases). The V gene's germline CDR1 is SGHNT and CDR2 YYREEE (reference sequence). The CDR3 has 15 residues. V lost 5 bases, J lost 2 bases, and 14 bases lay in between. CDR3 loop: CASSQDYVTYNEQFF. DNA of the CDR3: TGTGCCAGCAGTCAGGACTACGTCACCTACAATGAGCAGTTCTTC.